One sample yielded the 26 T cell receptor beta chains listed below, sequenced in a study of cytomegalovirus exposure and HLA in healthy donors. 13 Jbeta primers and 60 Vbeta primers were used for the PCR. TCRdb's table, derived via immunoSEQ multiplex PCR, lists solely in-frame clones and lacks some. The data contain some 190,000 clones, about 85% of them singletons. The sequenced sample was PBMCs. The receptors were gathered from a boy younger than 10 in good health and CMV-seronegative.

The rearrangement links TRBV7-2 to TRBJ1-5; D perhaps matches TRBD1 (6 bases). The CDR3 length is 15 residues. Between the trimmed V and J ends, which lost 5 bases and 6 bases, there was a span of 17 bases. Germline loops: CDR1 SGHTA, CDR2 FQGNSA. CDR3 nucleotides: TGTGCCAGCAGCCGGGGAATTACAGGGAGTCAGCCCCAGCATTTT. Protein product: CASSRGITGSQPQHF.

The chain employs TRBV28 and TRBJ2-3; TRBD2 matches at 8 bases. V lost 5 bases to trimming and J lost 0 bases; unmatched junction nucleotides: 7. The V gene's germline CDR1 is MDHEN and CDR2 SYDVKM. The CDR3 extends over 16 amino acids. CDR3 protein: CASSPAGGPSTDTQYF. In DNA form, the CDR3 reads TGTGCCAGCAGTCCCGCGGGGGGACCTAGCACAGATACGCAGTATTTT.

V is TRBV30 and J is TRBJ2-6; D is possibly TRBD1 (5 bases). Germline lookup yields CDR1 GTSNPN and CDR2 SVGIG (reference sequence). There are 16 residues in the CDR3. V was clipped by 0 bases and J by 5 bases, with 14 bases between them. This CDR3 reads CAWSVGPLQRANVLTF. In DNA form, the CDR3 reads TGTGCCTGGAGTGTGGGGCCCCTCCAACGGGCCAACGTCCTGACTTTC.

The V gene is TRBV28, the J gene TRBJ2-7; no firm D call. The CDR3 length is 12 residues. The ends were cut back, 3 bases at V and 6 bases at J, with 9 bases in the middle. Looked up from germline, CDR1 is MDHEN and CDR2 is SYDVKM. The CDR3 DNA reads as TGTGCCAGCAGTTTTCAGAGGAGCGAGCAGTACTTC. This codes for CASSFQRSEQYF.

The chain couples TRBV4-1 to TRBJ1-2, with D hard to call. Germline CDR1 and CDR2: MGHRA and YSYEKL. This CDR3 region has 16 residues. V shed 0 bases and J shed 0 bases, with 11 bases lying between them. This CDR3 is CASSQDHVRSNYGYTF. CDR3 nucleotide sequence: TGCGCCAGCAGCCAAGATCACGTCAGGTCTAACTATGGCTACACCTTC.

The chain recombines TRBV7-8 with TRBJ1-4; possibly TRBD1 for D (5 bases). Germline CDR1 is SGHVS and CDR2 is FQNEAQ. V lost 5 bases and J lost 2, with 18 bases in between. There are 17 residues in the CDR3. The CDR3 here is CASSQTPLGGTNEKLFF. The CDR3 DNA reads TGTGCCAGCAGCCAGACGCCCCTGGGGGGGACTAATGAAAAACTGTTTTTT.

The chain has TRBV2 and TRBJ1-1; D unclear. From germline, CDR1 is SNHLY and CDR2 FYNNEI. This CDR3 is built from 14 residues. Between the trimmed V and J ends, which lost 0 bases and 4 bases, there was a span of 9 bases. CDR3 DNA sequence: TGTGCCAGCAGTGAAGCAGGCGGGAGCACTGAAGCTTTCTTT. Protein sequence: CASSEAGGSTEAFF. Based on the CDR3 plus reference TRBV2 and TRBJ1-1, the full variable domain is EPEVTQTPSHQVTQMGQEVILRCVPISNHLYFYWYRQILGQKVEFLVSFYNNEISEKSEIFDDQFSVERPDGSNFTLKIRSTKLEDSAMYFCASSEAGGSTEAFFGQGTRLTVV.

The rearrangement uses TRBV6-5 and TRBJ2-7, with 9 bases identical to TRBD1. V lost 2 bases to trimming and J lost 5 bases; unmatched junction nucleotides: 7. Germline V gene sequence: CDR1 MNHEY, CDR2 SVGAGI. There are 15 residues in the CDR3. The CDR3 here is CASSYNGQGIDEQYF. For the CDR3, the DNA is TGTGCCAGCAGTTACAATGGACAGGGGATCGACGAGCAGTACTTC.

The chain carries TRBV4-1 and TRBJ2-7; possible D gene TRBD1, 6 bases. The CDR3 covers 15 residues. Trimming pared 2 bases from V and 3 bases from J, leaving 14 bases between. CDR1 MGHRA and CDR2 YSYEKL come from the germline V gene. This chain's CDR3 is CASSQIGTRDYEQYF. CDR3 bases: TGCGCCAGCAGCCAAATCGGGACACGGGACTACGAGCAGTACTTC.

A remark on this clone: Other DNA sequences in this sample translate to the same CDR3. The chain couples TRBV28 to TRBJ2-7; 7 bases match TRBD1. The CDR3 is 14 residues long. V dropped 3 bases and J dropped 3; count of bases not matched to a gene: 5. Germline V gene sequence: CDR1 MDHEN, CDR2 SYDVKM. The CDR3 region is CASSFRQGRYEQYF. CDR3 sequence (DNA): TGTGCCAGCAGTTTTCGACAGGGACGCTACGAGCAGTACTTC.

V is TRBV28 and J is TRBJ2-1; D is uncertain. Germline lookup yields CDR1 MDHEN and CDR2 SYDVKM. Between the trimmed V and J ends, which lost 5 bases and 10 bases, there was a span of 12 bases. CDR3 size: 12 residues. CDR3 loop: CASSPSYWEQFF. The CDR3 DNA is TGTGCCAGCAGTCCCTCCTATTGGGAGCAGTTCTTC.

The genes are TRBV7-3 and TRBJ2-3; no clear D gene. This CDR3 region has 14 residues. V lost 5 bases, J lost 0 bases, and 9 bases lay in between. Germline loops: CDR1 SGHTA, CDR2 FQGTGA. CDR3 sequence: CASSPYSSTDTQYF. The CDR3 DNA reads TGTGCCAGCAGCCCTTACTCTAGCACAGATACGCAGTATTTT.

The rearrangement joins TRBV9 to TRBJ2-7; TRBD1 agrees at 9 bases. Unmatched junction bases numbered 7, after V lost 4 bases and J lost 5 bases. Germline CDR1 reads SGDLS; CDR2 reads YYNGEE. There are 14 residues in the CDR3. CDR3 in amino acids: CASSTQDRGNEQYF. DNA for the CDR3: TGTGCCAGCAGCACCCAGGACAGGGGCAACGAGCAGTACTTC.

The chain combines TRBV7-9 with TRBJ2-3; possibly TRBD2 for D (6 bases). This CDR3 has 13 amino acids. The germline V gene has CDR1 SEHNR and CDR2 FQNEAQ (reference sequence). V dropped 4 bases and J dropped 6 bases, with 11 bases sitting between them. The CDR3 loop is CASSWGVRDTQYF. For the CDR3, the DNA is TGTGCCAGCAGCTGGGGGGTACGGGATACGCAGTATTTT.

The chain uses TRBV4-1 and TRBJ2-7; the match to TRBD2 covers 10 bases. The CDR3 consists of 16 residues. CDR1 is MGHRA and CDR2 is YSYEKL in the germline V gene. The J segment lost 3 bases and the V segment lost 1 base, leaving 6 bases of the junction unmatched. CDR3 residues: CASSQVEIAGGYEQYF. The CDR3 DNA reads TGCGCCAGCAGCCAAGTGGAGATAGCGGGGGGCTACGAGCAGTACTTC.

The V call is TRBV13, the J call TRBJ2-3; D possibly corresponds to TRBD1 (5 bases). V was pared by 5 bases and J by 2 bases, with 20 bases between. The CDR3 runs 17 residues. Looked up from germline, CDR1 is PRHDT and CDR2 is FYEKMQ (reference sequence). CDR3 amino acids: CASSARNQGSITDTQYF. The CDR3 coding sequence is TGTGCCAGCAGCGCTCGCAATCAGGGTTCGATCACAGATACGCAGTATTTT.

The chain is built from TRBV5-1 and TRBJ2-1, with 11 bases lining up with TRBD1. The CDR3 totals 16 residues. In germline, CDR1 is SGHRS, CDR2 YFSETQ. J was trimmed by 2 bases and V by 0 bases; bases with no gene match: 1. CDR3: CASSLGGQGAYNEQFF. The DNA for the CDR3 is TGCGCCAGCAGCTTGGGGGGACAGGGGGCCTACAATGAGCAGTTCTTC.

V usage is TRBV5-1 and J usage is TRBJ2-3, with D hard to call. Trimming took off 6 bases at V and 0 bases at J, with 8 bases between the two ends. The germline gives CDR1 SGHRS, CDR2 YFSETQ. This CDR3 spans 13 amino acids. The chain's CDR3 is CASKTGSTDTQYF. The CDR3 region has the DNA TGCGCCAGCAAGACCGGGAGCACAGATACGCAGTATTTT.

The chain employs TRBV7-2 and TRBJ2-2; D is possibly TRBD1 (5 bases). Germline CDR1 is SGHTA and CDR2 is FQGNSA. The CDR3 covers 14 residues. The V end lost 1 base, the J end lost 4 bases, and 7 bases lay between the germline ends. DNA for the CDR3: TGTGCCAGCAGCTTAGGACAGAGCACCGGGGAGCTGTTTTTT. Amino acid sequence: CASSLGQSTGELFF.

For this clone: In the same sample, other DNA sequences code for this CDR3. The rearrangement uses TRBV9 and TRBJ2-1; tentative D call: TRBD2 (6 bases). V shed 0 bases and J shed 6 bases, with 7 bases lying between them. Germline V gene data show CDR1 as SGDLS and CDR2 as YYNGEE. The CDR3 extends over 13 amino acids. CDR3 protein: CASSVGGVNEQFF. The CDR3 bases are TGTGCCAGCAGCGTAGGCGGGGTCAATGAGCAGTTCTTC.

The chain links TRBV5-5 to TRBJ2-6; maybe TRBD1 (5 bases). This CDR3 comprises 17 residues. V was pared by 4 bases and J by 0 bases, with 14 bases between. Germline values: CDR1 SGHKS, CDR2 YYEKEE (reference sequence). The chain's CDR3 is CASSQGGGLSGANVLTF. CDR3 DNA sequence: TGTGCCAGCAGCCAGGGTGGTGGGCTCTCTGGGGCCAACGTCCTGACTTTC.

V is TRBV6-6 and J is TRBJ1-6; the match to TRBD1 covers 9 bases. Looked up from germline, CDR1 is MNHNY and CDR2 is SVGAGI (reference sequence). V lost 2 bases and J lost 7; bases outside the gene matches: 3. There are 15 residues in the CDR3. As DNA, the CDR3 is TGTGCCAGCAGTTACGGAACAGGGGGCAATTCACCCCTCCACTTT. It encodes CASSYGTGGNSPLHF.

The J gene is TRBJ2-7, the V gene TRBV5-1; possibly TRBD1 for D (6 bases). From germline, CDR1 is SGHRS and CDR2 YFSETQ. The CDR3 consists of 14 residues. The V gene lost 0 bases and the J gene lost 2 bases, with 9 bases spanning the gap. The CDR3 spells CASSLEGGTYEQYF. The CDR3 DNA follows: TGCGCCAGCAGCTTGGAAGGGGGTACCTACGAGCAGTACTTC.

The J gene is TRBJ1-4, the V gene TRBV27; D gene unclear. V dropped 8 bases and J dropped 4 bases, with 11 bases sitting between them. The CDR3 has 13 residues. Germline V gives CDR1 MNHEY, CDR2 SMNVEV (reference sequence). CDR3 sequence reads: CASGRGSNEKLFF. In DNA, the CDR3 is TGTGCCAGCGGGAGAGGGAGTAATGAAAAACTGTTTTTT.

The table lists this clone with a few counts. This sequence joins TRBV5-6 and TRBJ1-2; D unresolved. The V gene lost 4 bases and the J gene lost 2 bases, with 9 bases spanning the gap. In germline, CDR1 is SGHDT, CDR2 YYEEEE. This CDR3 is built from 13 residues. The DNA of the CDR3 is TGTGCCAGCAGCCAAGACACCAACTATGGCTACACCTTC. It codes for CASSQDTNYGYTF.

The V and J genes are TRBV19 and TRBJ2-3, with 10 bases fitting TRBD1. With V trimmed by 1 base and J by 5 bases, 9 bases remained unmatched. Germline V CDR1 and CDR2: LNHDA, SQIVND (reference sequence). The CDR3 runs 17 residues. DNA of the CDR3: TGTGCCAGTAGTATAGGGACAGGGGGGGTTCCACAAGATACGCAGTATTTT. Encoded protein: CASSIGTGGVPQDTQYF.